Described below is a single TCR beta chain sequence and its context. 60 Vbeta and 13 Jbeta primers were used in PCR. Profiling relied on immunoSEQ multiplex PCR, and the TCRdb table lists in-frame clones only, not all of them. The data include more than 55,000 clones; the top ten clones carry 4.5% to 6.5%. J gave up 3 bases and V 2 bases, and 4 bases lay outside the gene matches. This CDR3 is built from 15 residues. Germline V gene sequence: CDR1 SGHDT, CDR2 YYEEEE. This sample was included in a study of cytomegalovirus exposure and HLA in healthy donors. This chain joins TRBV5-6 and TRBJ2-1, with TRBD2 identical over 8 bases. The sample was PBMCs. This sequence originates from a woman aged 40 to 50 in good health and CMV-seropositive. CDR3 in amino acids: CASSFSGEVYNEQFF. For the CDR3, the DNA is TGTGCCAGCAGCTTTAGCGGGGAAGTCTACAATGAGCAGTTCTTC.